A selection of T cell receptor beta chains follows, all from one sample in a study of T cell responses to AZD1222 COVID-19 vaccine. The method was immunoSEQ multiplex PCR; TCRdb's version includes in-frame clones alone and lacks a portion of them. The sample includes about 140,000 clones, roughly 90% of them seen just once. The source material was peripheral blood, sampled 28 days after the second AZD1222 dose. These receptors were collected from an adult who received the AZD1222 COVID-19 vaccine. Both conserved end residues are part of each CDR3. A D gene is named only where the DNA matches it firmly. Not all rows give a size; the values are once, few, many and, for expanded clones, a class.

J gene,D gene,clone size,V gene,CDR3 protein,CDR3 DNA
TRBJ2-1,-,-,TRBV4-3,CASSQDRVSSYNEQFF,TGCGCCAGCAGCCAAGATCGAGTATCCTCCTACAATGAGCAGTTCTTC
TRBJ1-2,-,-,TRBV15,CATSRDRGARYGYTF,TGTGCCACCAGCAGAGATCGGGGGGCTCGCTATGGCTACACCTTC
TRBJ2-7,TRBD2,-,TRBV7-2,CASSSKSGGPHYEQYF,TGTGCCAGCAGCTCCAAAAGCGGGGGGCCCCACTACGAGCAGTACTTC
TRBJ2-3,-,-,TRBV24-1,CATSGGSSDTQYF,TGTGCCACCAGTGGAGGCAGCTCTGATACGCAGTATTTT
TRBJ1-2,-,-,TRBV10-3,CATSGGMGYGYTF,TGTGCCACCTCCGGGGGCATGGGGTATGGCTACACCTTC
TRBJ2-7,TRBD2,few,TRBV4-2,CASSHPQAGGPYEQYF,TGTGCCAGCAGCCACCCCCAAGCGGGAGGGCCTTACGAGCAGTACTTC
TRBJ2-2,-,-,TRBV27,CASSAPTGELFF,TGTGCCAGCAGTGCCCCCACCGGGGAGCTGTTTTTT
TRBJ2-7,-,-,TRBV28,CASNPRGLPYEQYF,TGTGCCAGCAACCCACGGGGACTCCCCTACGAGCAGTACTTC
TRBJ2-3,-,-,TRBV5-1,CASRSGRGDSSTDTQYF,TGCGCCAGCAGATCCGGTCGCGGTGACAGCAGCACAGATACGCAGTATTTT
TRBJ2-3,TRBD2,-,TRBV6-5,CASKRGDTTDTQYF,TGTGCCAGTAAGCGGGGGGACACCACAGATACGCAGTATTTT
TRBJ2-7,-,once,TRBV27,CASSLHSSPGPRFYEQYF,TGTGCCAGCAGCCTACATAGTTCGCCAGGGCCCCGTTTTTACGAGCAGTACTTC
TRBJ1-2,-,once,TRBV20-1,CSATPGGGYTF,TGCAGTGCAACCCCCGGAGGAGGCTACACCTTC
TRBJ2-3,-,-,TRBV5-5,CASSFGRRTDTQYF,TGTGCCAGCAGCTTCGGACGCCGCACAGATACGCAGTATTTT
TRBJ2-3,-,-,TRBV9,CASSGEPDTQYF,TGTGCCAGCAGCGGAGAGCCGGATACGCAGTATTTT
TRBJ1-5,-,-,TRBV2,CASRDPASAGNQPQHF,TGTGCCAGCAGAGACCCCGCCTCCGCTGGCAATCAGCCCCAGCATTTT
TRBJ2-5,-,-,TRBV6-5,CASRPPGRAGETQYF,TGTGCCAGCAGACCTCCGGGTAGGGCAGGAGAGACCCAGTACTTC
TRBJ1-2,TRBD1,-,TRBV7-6,CASSPGTGGGGYTF,TGTGCCAGCAGCCCCGGGACAGGGGGTGGAGGCTACACCTTC
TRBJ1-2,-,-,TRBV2,CASRVYGYTF,TGTGCCAGCAGGGTCTATGGCTACACCTTC
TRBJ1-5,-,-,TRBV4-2,CASSHGGASQPQHF,TGTGCCAGCAGCCATGGGGGAGCGAGTCAGCCCCAGCATTTT
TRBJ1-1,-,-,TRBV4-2,CASSQESTVNTEAFF,TGTGCCAGCAGCCAAGAATCGACAGTGAACACTGAAGCTTTCTTT
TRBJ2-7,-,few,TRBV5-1,CASSLGVYEQYF,TGCGCCAGCAGCTTGGGGGTCTACGAGCAGTACTTC
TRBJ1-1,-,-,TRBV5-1,CASSSSGASTEAFF,TGCGCCAGCAGCTCCTCGGGGGCGAGCACTGAAGCTTTCTTT
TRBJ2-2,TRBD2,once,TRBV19,CASSIRSAGGGTGELFF,TGTGCCAGTAGTATCCGAAGCGCGGGGGGCGGGACCGGGGAGCTGTTTTTT
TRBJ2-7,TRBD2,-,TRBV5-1,CASSLGTSGGDEQYF,TGCGCCAGCAGCCTCGGGACTAGCGGGGGGGACGAGCAGTACTTC
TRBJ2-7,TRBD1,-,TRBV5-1,CASSLGGTGTYEQYF,TGCGCCAGCAGCCTGGGAGGGACAGGGACCTACGAGCAGTACTTC
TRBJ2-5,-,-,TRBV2,CACHPETQYF,TGTGCCTGCCACCCGGAGACCCAGTACTTC
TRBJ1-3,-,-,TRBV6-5,CATVYGTIYF,TGTGCCACCGTCTACGGAACCATATATTTT
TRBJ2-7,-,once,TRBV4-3,CASSQDSEGEQYF,TGCGCCAGCAGCCAAGATTCGGAAGGGGAGCAGTACTTC